The rows below give T cell receptor beta chains drawn from one sample of a study of shared clonotypes between healthy human individuals. Assay used: immunoSEQ multiplex PCR; TCRdb lists only in-frame clones, some missing. The sample contains about half a million clones, 70% to 80% of which appear only once. Sequencing was performed on PBMCs. These receptors were taken from a woman aged 40-49 years in good health. Some clones in this sample may be carry-over from other donors' samples. Both conserved end residues are part of each CDR3. The D gene is left open where the match is weak. Clone size is given for some rows only: seen once, a few or many times, or a class if the clone is expanded.

J gene	clone size	D gene	V gene	CDR3 DNA	CDR3 protein
TRBJ1-2	.	.	TRBV9	TGTGCCAGCAGCACCCCAAGGGGTAACTATGGCTACACCTTC	CASSTPRGNYGYTF
TRBJ1-5	.	.	TRBV30	TGTGCCTGGAGTACGGCAGGAGGGCAGCCCCAGCATTTT	CAWSTAGGQPQHF
TRBJ2-1	once	TRBD2	TRBV9	TGTGCCAGCAGCGTAGGGGCTAGCGGGAGGGGGGATGAGCAGTTCTTC	CASSVGASGRGDEQFF
TRBJ2-3	.	TRBD2	TRBV5-1	TGCGCCAGCAGCTCGGGGACTAGCGTAGGCACAGATACGCAGTATTTT	CASSSGTSVGTDTQYF
TRBJ2-1	.	.	TRBV11-2	TGTGCCAGCAGCTTAGGGCTAGCGAATGAGCAGTTCTTC	CASSLGLANEQFF
TRBJ2-7	.	TRBD2	TRBV7-8	TGTGCCAGCAGTCAGGGTTCCGGGAGGCAACTCTACTACGAGCAGTACTTC	CASSQGSGRQLYYEQYF
TRBJ1-2	.	.	TRBV11-1	TGTGCCAGCAGCTTAGATCGGAGGGTTCATGGCTACACCTTC	CASSLDRRVHGYTF
TRBJ2-2	.	TRBD2	TRBV19	TGTGCCAGTAGTGCCCAACCCTCTAGCGGGAGGAACACCGGGGAGCTGTTTTTT	CASSAQPSSGRNTGELFF
TRBJ2-7	.	.	TRBV2	TGTGCCAGCACCTATTACTACGAGCAGTACTTC	CASTYYYEQYF
TRBJ1-2	.	TRBD1	TRBV6-5	TGTGCCAGCAGCCGGGACAGGCTCTATGGCTACACCTTC	CASSRDRLYGYTF
TRBJ2-3	.	.	TRBV4-2	TGTGCCAGCAGCCAAACGGGAAGCACAGATACGCAGTATTTT	CASSQTGSTDTQYF
TRBJ1-1	.	.	TRBV4-1	TGCGCCAGCAGCCAAGATGCGGGGTACACTGAAGCTTTCTTT	CASSQDAGYTEAFF
TRBJ1-5	.	TRBD1	TRBV28	TGTGCCAGCAGTTTTGGGGGAGTGGGACAGATCAATCAGCCCCAGCATTTT	CASSFGGVGQINQPQHF
TRBJ2-3	.	TRBD1	TRBV10-3	TGTGCCATCAGTGGTGACTGGCAGGGGGCAGATACGCAGTATTTT	CAISGDWQGADTQYF
TRBJ1-1	.	TRBD1	TRBV6-1	TGTGCCAGTACGACAGGGGGTTTCACTGAAGCTTTCTTT	CASTTGGFTEAFF
TRBJ1-1	.	TRBD1	TRBV30	TGTGCCTGGAGTAAGGGACAGGGAAACACTGAAGCTTTCTTT	CAWSKGQGNTEAFF
TRBJ2-5	.	TRBD1	TRBV6-4	TGTGCCAGCAGTACCACCGGGACAGGGGGAGAGACCCAGTACTTC	CASSTTGTGGETQYF
TRBJ2-7	.	.	TRBV20-1	TGCAGTGCTAGGCTCTTTGGCGAGCAGTACTTC	CSARLFGEQYF